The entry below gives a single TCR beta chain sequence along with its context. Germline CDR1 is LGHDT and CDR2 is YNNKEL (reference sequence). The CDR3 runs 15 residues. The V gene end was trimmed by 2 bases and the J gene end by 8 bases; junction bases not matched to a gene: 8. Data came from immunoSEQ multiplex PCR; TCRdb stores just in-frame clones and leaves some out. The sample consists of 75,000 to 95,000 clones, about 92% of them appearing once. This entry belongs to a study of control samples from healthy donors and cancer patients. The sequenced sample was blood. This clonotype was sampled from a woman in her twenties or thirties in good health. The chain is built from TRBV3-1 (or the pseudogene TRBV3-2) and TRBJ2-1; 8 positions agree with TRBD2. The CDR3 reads CASSQLPGGADEQFF. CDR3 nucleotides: TGTGCCAGCAGCCAACTACCCGGGGGGGCCGATGAGCAGTTCTTC.